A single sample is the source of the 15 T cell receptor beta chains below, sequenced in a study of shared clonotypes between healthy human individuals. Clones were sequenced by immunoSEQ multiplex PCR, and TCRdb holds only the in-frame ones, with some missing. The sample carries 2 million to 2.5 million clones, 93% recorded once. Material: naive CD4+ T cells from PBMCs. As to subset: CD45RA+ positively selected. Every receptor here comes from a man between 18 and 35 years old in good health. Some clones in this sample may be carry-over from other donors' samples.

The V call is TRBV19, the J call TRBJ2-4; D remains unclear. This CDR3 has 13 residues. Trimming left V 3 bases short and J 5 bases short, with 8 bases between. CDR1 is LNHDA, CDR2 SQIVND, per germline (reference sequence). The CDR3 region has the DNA TGTGCCAGTAGTATTAACAGCCAAAACATTCAGTACTTC. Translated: CASSINSQNIQYF.

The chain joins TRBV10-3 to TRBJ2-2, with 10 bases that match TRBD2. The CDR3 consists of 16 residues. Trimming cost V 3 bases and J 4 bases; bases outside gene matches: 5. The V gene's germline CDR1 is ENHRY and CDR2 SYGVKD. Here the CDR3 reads CAISEQAGGSTGELFF. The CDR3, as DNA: TGTGCCATCAGTGAACAAGCGGGAGGGAGCACCGGGGAGCTGTTTTTT.

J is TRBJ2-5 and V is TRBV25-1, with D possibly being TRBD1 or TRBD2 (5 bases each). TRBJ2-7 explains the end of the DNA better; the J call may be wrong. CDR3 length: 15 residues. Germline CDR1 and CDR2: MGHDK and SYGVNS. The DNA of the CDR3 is TGTGCCAGCAGTGAATGGGACGGTCACTCCTACGAGCAGTACTTC. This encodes CASSEWDGHSYEQYF.

The CDR3 loop is CASRSLGPPGEKLFF. The CDR3 DNA reads as TGTGCCAGCAGGTCCCTGGGCCCTCCAGGCGAAAAACTGTTTTTT. The chain couples TRBV2 to TRBJ1-4, with no clear D. CDR3 size: 15 residues. Germline-derived CDR1 and CDR2 are SNHLY and FYNNEI. The ends were cut back, 6 bases at V and 8 bases at J, with 19 bases in the middle.

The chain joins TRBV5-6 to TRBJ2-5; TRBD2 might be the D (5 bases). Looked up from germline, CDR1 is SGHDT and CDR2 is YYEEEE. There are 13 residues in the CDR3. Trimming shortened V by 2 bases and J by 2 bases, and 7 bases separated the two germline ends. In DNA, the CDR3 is TGTGCCAGCAGCTTACTAGTTCAAGAGACCCAGTACTTC. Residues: CASSLLVQETQYF.

The CDR3 sequence: CASIDGGYDTEAFF. The CDR3 nucleotides read TGTGCCAGCATCGATGGGGGGTATGACACTGAAGCTTTCTTT. The V and J genes are TRBV7-8 and TRBJ1-1, with D maybe TRBD1 (5 bases). The V gene's germline CDR1 is SGHVS and CDR2 FQNEAQ. The CDR3 has 14 residues. Between the trimmed V and J ends, which lost 7 bases and 3 bases, there was a span of 15 bases.

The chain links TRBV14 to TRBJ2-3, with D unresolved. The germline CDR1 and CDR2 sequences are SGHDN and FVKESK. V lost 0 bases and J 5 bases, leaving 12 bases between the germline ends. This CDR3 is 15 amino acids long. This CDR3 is CASSQDESVGDTQYF. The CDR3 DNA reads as TGTGCCAGCAGCCAAGATGAGAGTGTGGGAGATACGCAGTATTTT.

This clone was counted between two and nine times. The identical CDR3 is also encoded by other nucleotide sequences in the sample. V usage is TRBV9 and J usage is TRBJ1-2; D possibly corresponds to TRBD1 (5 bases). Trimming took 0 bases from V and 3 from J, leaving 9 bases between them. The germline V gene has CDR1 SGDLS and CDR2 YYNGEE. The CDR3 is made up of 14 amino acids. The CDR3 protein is CASSVGGIDYGYTF. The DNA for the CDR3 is TGTGCCAGCAGCGTAGGGGGGATTGACTATGGCTACACCTTC.

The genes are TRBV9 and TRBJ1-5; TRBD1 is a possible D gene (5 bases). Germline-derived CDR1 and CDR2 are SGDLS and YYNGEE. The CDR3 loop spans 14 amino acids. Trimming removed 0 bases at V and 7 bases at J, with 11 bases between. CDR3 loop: CASSVGRQSQPQHF. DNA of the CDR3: TGTGCCAGCAGCGTAGGGAGACAGAGCCAGCCCCAGCATTTT.

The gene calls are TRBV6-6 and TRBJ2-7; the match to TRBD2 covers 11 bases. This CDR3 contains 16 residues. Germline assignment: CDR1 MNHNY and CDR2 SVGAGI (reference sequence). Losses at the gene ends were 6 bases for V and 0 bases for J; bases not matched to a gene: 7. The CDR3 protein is CASRSLTSGNSYEQYF. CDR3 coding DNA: TGTGCCAGCAGAAGTTTGACTAGCGGGAACTCCTACGAGCAGTACTTC.

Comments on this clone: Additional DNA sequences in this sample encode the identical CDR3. CDR3 sequence (DNA): TGTGCCTGGAGCGTGGGGAAAGAGACCCAGTACTTC. Encoded protein: CAWSVGKETQYF. The V call is TRBV30, the J call TRBJ2-5; D gene uncertain. Trimming removed 3 bases from V and 3 bases from J, with 8 bases in between. This CDR3 spans 12 amino acids. Germline V gene data show CDR1 as GTSNPN and CDR2 as SVGIG (reference sequence). Looking up the rest from reference TRBV30 and TRBJ2-5 gives the full variable domain: SQTIHQWPATLVQPVGSPLSLECTVEGTSNPNLYWYRQAAGRGLQLLFYSVGIGQISSEVPQNLSASRPQDRQFILSSKKLLLSDSGFYLCAWSVGKETQYFGPGTRLLVL.

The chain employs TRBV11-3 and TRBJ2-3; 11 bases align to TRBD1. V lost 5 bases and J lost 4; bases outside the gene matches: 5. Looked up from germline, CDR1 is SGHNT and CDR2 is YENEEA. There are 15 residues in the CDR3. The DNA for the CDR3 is TGTGCCAGCAGCGGATTGGGACAGGGGGCAGATACGCAGTATTTT. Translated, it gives CASSGLGQGADTQYF.

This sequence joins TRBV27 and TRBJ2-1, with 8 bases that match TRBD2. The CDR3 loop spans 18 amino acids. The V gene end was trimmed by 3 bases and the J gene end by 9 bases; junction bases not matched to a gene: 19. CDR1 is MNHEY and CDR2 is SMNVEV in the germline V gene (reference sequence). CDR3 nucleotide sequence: TGTGCCAGCAGTTTGCAGTTGGTAGTTGGGACTAGTCTGGCTGAGCAGTTCTTC. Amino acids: CASSLQLVVGTSLAEQFF.

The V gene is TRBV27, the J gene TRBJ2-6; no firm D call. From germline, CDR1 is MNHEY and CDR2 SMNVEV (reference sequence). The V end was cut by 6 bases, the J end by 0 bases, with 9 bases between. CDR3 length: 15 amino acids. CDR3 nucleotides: TGTGCCAGCAGCCTCGCGAGCTCTGGGGCCAACGTCCTGACTTTC. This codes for CASSLASSGANVLTF.

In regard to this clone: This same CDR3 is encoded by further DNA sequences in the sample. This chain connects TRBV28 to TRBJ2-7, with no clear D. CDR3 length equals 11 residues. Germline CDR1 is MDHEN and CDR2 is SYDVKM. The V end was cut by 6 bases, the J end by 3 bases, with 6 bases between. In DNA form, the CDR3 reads TGTGCCAGCAGGTCGCTCTACGAGCAGTACTTC. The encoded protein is CASRSLYEQYF.